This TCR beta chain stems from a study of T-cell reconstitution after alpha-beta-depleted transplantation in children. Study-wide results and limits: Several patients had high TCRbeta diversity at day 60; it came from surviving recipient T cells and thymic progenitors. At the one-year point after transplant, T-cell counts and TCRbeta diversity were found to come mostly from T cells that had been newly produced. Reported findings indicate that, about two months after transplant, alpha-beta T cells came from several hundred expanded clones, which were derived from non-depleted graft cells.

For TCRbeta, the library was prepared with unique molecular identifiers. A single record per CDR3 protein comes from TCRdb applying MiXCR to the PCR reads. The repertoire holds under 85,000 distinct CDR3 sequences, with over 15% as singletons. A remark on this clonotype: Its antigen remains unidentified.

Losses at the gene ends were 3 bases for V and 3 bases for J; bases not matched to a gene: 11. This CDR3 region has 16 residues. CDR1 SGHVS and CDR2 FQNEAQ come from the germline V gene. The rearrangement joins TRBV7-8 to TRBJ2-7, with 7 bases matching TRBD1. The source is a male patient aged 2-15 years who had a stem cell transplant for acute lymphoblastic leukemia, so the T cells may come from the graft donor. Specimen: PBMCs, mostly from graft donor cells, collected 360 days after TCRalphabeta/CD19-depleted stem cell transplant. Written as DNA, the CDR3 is TGTGCCAGCAGCTTCCAACAGGGGAATCTAGGCTACGAGCAGTACTTC. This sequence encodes CASSFQQGNLGYEQYF.